Below are 9 T cell receptor beta chains sequenced from a single sample in a study of blood T cell repertoires in COVID-19 (dated by TCRdb to the early 2020s). Receptor libraries were prepared by the immunoSEQ multiplex PCR assay. TCRdb obtained this table from immuneACCESS and retained in-frame rearrangements with V and J assigned. These tables miss some clones; where compared with another copy, unresolved V genes account for less than half of the shortfall, and the remainder is unexplained. The sample yields about 400,000 clones; about 90% were counted once. Jointly, the top ten make up 1.5% to 2% of the sample. Material for sequencing was PBMCs or T cells enriched from blood (not recorded which). The origin of the receptors is a woman in her twenties or thirties who had recovered from COVID-19.

The genes are TRBV7-9 and TRBJ2-5; TRBD2 agrees at 7 bases. The CDR3 has 11 amino acids. The germline V gene has CDR1 SEHNR and CDR2 FQNEAQ (reference sequence). After removal of 8 bases from V and 3 bases from J, the junction contained 0 bases not matched to a gene. CDR3 residues: CASAGEETQYF. DNA for the CDR3: TGTGCCAGCGCGGGGGAAGAGACCCAGTACTTC.

V usage is TRBV3-1 (or the pseudogene TRBV3-2) and J usage is TRBJ1-2; 9 positions agree with TRBD1. Germline-derived CDR1 and CDR2 are LGHDT and YNNKEL (reference sequence). V was pared by 2 bases and J by 3 bases, with 7 bases of the junction left unmatched. CDR3 length: 16 residues. CDR3 in amino acids: CASSQSQGAQDYGYTF. CDR3 DNA: TGTGCCAGCAGCCAATCACAGGGGGCGCAGGACTATGGCTACACCTTC.

The rearrangement joins TRBV18 to TRBJ1-5; TRBD1 is a possible D gene (5 bases). This CDR3 comprises 15 residues. From germline, CDR1 is KGHSH and CDR2 LQKENI. The germline V and J ends were trimmed by 2 bases and 4 bases, with 12 bases remaining between them. For the CDR3, the DNA is TGTGCCAGCTCACCATCCGCAGGGAGGAATCAGCCCCAGCATTTT. Its translation is CASSPSAGRNQPQHF.

The chain links TRBV9 to TRBJ1-6; maybe TRBD1 (6 bases). V was clipped by 3 bases and J by 8 bases, with 12 bases between them. CDR3 length: 14 amino acids. Germline loops: CDR1 SGDLS, CDR2 YYNGEE. The CDR3 DNA reads as TGTGCCAGCAGCGGGGGGGGCCGGGATTCACCCCTCCACTTT. It yields the protein CASSGGGRDSPLHF. Full variable domain (outside the CDR3, taken from reference TRBV9 and TRBJ1-6): DSGVTQTPKHLITATGQRVTLRCSPRSGDLSVYWYQQSLDQGLQFLIQYYNGEERAKGNILERFSAQQFPDLHSELNLSSLELGDSALYFCASSGGGRDSPLHFGNGTRLTVT.

The chain has TRBV4-1 and TRBJ1-3; tentative D call: TRBD1 (5 bases). This CDR3 has 17 amino acids. Germline CDR1 is MGHRA and CDR2 is YSYEKL. Between the trimmed V and J ends, which lost 3 bases and 4 bases, there was a span of 19 bases. The CDR3 nucleotides read TGCGCCAGCAGCCACCGTTTGGGGGGGGGTCCAGGAAACACCATATATTTT. Its translation: CASSHRLGGGPGNTIYF.

The chain employs TRBV4-1 and TRBJ2-2; possibly TRBD1 for D (6 bases). V was clipped by 5 bases and J by 5 bases, with 15 bases between them. The CDR3 has 15 amino acids. Germline CDR1 reads MGHRA; CDR2 reads YSYEKL. CDR3 sequence reads: CASSGAGAGTGELFF. CDR3 in DNA: TGCGCCAGCAGCGGGGCAGGGGCAGGGACCGGGGAGCTGTTTTTT.

The chain employs TRBV24-1 and TRBJ2-2, with 8 bases fitting TRBD1. The V and J ends lost 4 bases and 3 bases, in that order; junction bases with no gene match: 0. Germline V gene sequence: CDR1 KGHDR, CDR2 SFDVKD. This CDR3 contains 14 residues. CDR3 nucleotide sequence: TGTGCCACCAGTGACAGGGGGCACACCGGGGAGCTGTTTTTT. Its translation: CATSDRGHTGELFF.

The chain uses TRBV5-1 and TRBJ2-3; 10 bases map to TRBD2. The CDR3 totals 16 residues. Germline assignment: CDR1 SGHRS and CDR2 YFSETQ. The ends lost 3 bases at V and 5 bases at J; junction bases unmatched: 9. The DNA of the CDR3 is TGCGCCAGCAGCTCGCAGCTAGCGGGAGTCGGAGATACGCAGTATTTT. It specifies CASSSQLAGVGDTQYF.

The chain carries TRBV7-8 and TRBJ1-1; possible D gene TRBD1, 6 bases. CDR1 and CDR2 (germline): SGHVS, FQNEAQ. Trimming removed 7 bases at V and 1 base at J, with 13 bases between. The CDR3 has 14 residues. CDR3 region: CASTPTGPNTEAFF. The CDR3 DNA reads TGTGCCAGCACCCCGACAGGCCCGAACACTGAAGCTTTCTTT.